A single sample is the source of the 11 T cell receptor beta chains below, sequenced in a study of blood T cell repertoires in COVID-19. Produced via immunoSEQ multiplex PCR; TCRdb's table is partial and in-frame only. The sample holds about 300,000 clones, about nine tenths seen once. Specimen: peripheral blood. The receptors come from a woman in her 30s with COVID-19, enrolled during active disease.

The chain uses TRBV6-5 and TRBJ1-2, with 7 bases aligning to TRBD1. This CDR3 has 13 amino acids. Trimming took 5 bases from V and 3 from J; bases not matched to a gene: 3. Germline CDR1 MNHEY, CDR2 SVGAGI. CDR3 coding DNA: TGTGCCAGCAGTCCCGGGACAGACTATGGCTACACCTTC. As protein: CASSPGTDYGYTF.

This clone was counted a single time. V gene TRBV5-1 combines with J gene TRBJ1-4, with D perhaps TRBD1 (6 bases). From germline, CDR1 is SGHRS and CDR2 YFSETQ. The CDR3 spans 15 residues. The germline V and J ends were trimmed by 3 bases and 2 bases, with 11 bases remaining between them. The CDR3 region is CASSSTGITNEKLFF. DNA for the CDR3: TGCGCCAGCAGCTCAACAGGGATCACTAATGAAAAACTGTTTTTT.

This clone occurred a few times. V is TRBV18 and J is TRBJ1-4; D is unresolved. Germline-derived CDR1 and CDR2 are KGHSH and LQKENI. V gave up 6 bases and J gave up 5 bases, with 10 bases separating them. This CDR3 has 13 residues. Written as DNA, the CDR3 is TGTGCCAGCTCTCCCGGGGTGAATGAAAAACTGTTTTTT. As protein: CASSPGVNEKLFF.

The rearrangement uses TRBV30 and TRBJ1-1; 8 bases fit TRBD1. With 3 bases clipped from V and 10 bases from J, the junction kept 10 bases outside the gene matches. The CDR3 length is 13 residues. The germline gives CDR1 GTSNPN, CDR2 SVGIG (reference sequence). The CDR3 DNA reads as TGTGCCTGGAGCGGACAGGGAATATTTGCAGCTTTCTTT. Translating gives CAWSGQGIFAAFF.

The chain recombines TRBV6-1 with TRBJ2-2; no definite D call. The length of the CDR3 is 13 residues. Germline CDR1 reads MNHNS; CDR2 reads SASEGT. Trimming took off 1 base at V and 5 bases at J, with 5 bases between the two ends. CDR3 in amino acids: CASSEVVTGELFF. The DNA of the CDR3 is TGTGCCAGCAGTGAAGTAGTAACCGGGGAGCTGTTTTTT.

This clone was detected only once. The genes are TRBV6-6 and TRBJ2-1; 10 positions match TRBD2. Germline lookup yields CDR1 MNHNY and CDR2 SVGAGI (reference sequence). V trimming: 5 bases; J trimming: 4 bases; junction bases outside the gene matches: 14. The CDR3 runs to 18 residues. DNA of the CDR3: TGTGCCAGCAGTCCCAGGGTTGCCTGGACTAGCGGATACAATGAGCAGTTCTTC. This codes for CASSPRVAWTSGYNEQFF.

The chain combines TRBV5-1 with TRBJ2-3; D not certain. The CDR3 consists of 14 residues. Germline V gene lookup returns CDR1 SGHRS and CDR2 YFSETQ. Between the trimmed V and J ends, which lost 3 bases and 3 bases, there was a span of 11 bases. The CDR3 bases are TGCGCCAGCAGCTCCGTAACGGGTACAGATACGCAGTATTTT. Translating it yields CASSSVTGTDTQYF.

J is TRBJ1-2 and V is TRBV18; 7 nucleotides agree with TRBD1. With V trimmed by 3 bases and J by 4 bases, 11 bases remained unmatched. The CDR3 spans 16 residues. Per germline, CDR1 KGHSH and CDR2 LQKENI. CDR3 sequence reads: CASSPGVDRFLYGYTF. The DNA of the CDR3 is TGTGCCAGCTCACCGGGAGTGGACAGGTTCCTCTATGGCTACACCTTC. Full variable domain (missing parts from reference TRBV18 and TRBJ1-2): NAGVMQNPRHLVRRRGQEARLRCSPMKGHSHVYWYRQLPEEGLKFMVYLQKENIIDESGMPKERFSAEFPKEGPSILRIQQVVRGDSAAYFCASSPGVDRFLYGYTFGSGTRLTVV.

The chain combines TRBV6-5 with TRBJ2-5; D not resolved. The germline V gene has CDR1 MNHEY and CDR2 SVGAGI. The CDR3 has 14 residues. Between the trimmed V and J ends, which lost 0 bases and 1 base, there was a span of 6 bases. CDR3 loop: CASSYSGSQETQYF. The CDR3 coding sequence is TGTGCCAGCAGTTACTCGGGCTCCCAAGAGACCCAGTACTTC.

V usage is TRBV6-1 and J usage is TRBJ1-1; D ambiguous. From germline, CDR1 is MNHNS and CDR2 SASEGT. V lost 0 bases and J 5 bases, leaving 13 bases between the germline ends. The length of the CDR3 is 15 residues. CDR3 in amino acids: CASSEAQLGGTEAFF. The CDR3 DNA reads as TGTGCCAGCAGTGAAGCGCAACTTGGAGGGACTGAAGCTTTCTTT.

The chain carries TRBV4-2 and TRBJ1-5; D perhaps matches TRBD1 (6 bases). The ends were cut back, 2 bases at V and 2 bases at J, with 13 bases in the middle. The length of the CDR3 is 16 residues. Germline V CDR1 and CDR2: LGHNA, YNFKEQ. CDR3 sequence (DNA): TGTGCCAGCAGCCAATTTAGGGGGGGCGGCAATCAGCCCCAGCATTTT. This translates into CASSQFRGGGNQPQHF.